This T cell receptor beta chain was documented in a study of OX40 agonist ivuxolimab in advanced cancers. Study details: Age averaged about 66 years (range roughly 23 to 79), and more than 80% were male. General study points: At doses 0.1 to 3.0 mg/kg, CD4+ and CD8+ clones expanded.

Method: immunoSEQ multiplex PCR; TCRdb's copy keeps in-frame clones and lacks some. This sample has fewer than 25,000 clones; 85% to 90% occur once, and the top ten carry approximately 17%. This clone was found once. Its antigen is not known. The source is an adult with an advanced solid tumor such as melanoma, head and neck, liver or kidney cancer. Sequences were derived from CD4+ or CD8+ T cells sorted from blood, sampled in a trial of the OX40 agonist ivuxolimab.

CDR3: CASSMTDTQYF. The CDR3 region has the DNA TGTGCCAGTAGTATGACAGATACGCAGTATTTT. The chain carries TRBV19 and TRBJ2-3; no clear D. The CDR3 has 11 residues. V gave up 3 bases and J gave up 3 bases, with 1 base separating them. Germline loops: CDR1 LNHDA, CDR2 SQIVND (reference sequence).